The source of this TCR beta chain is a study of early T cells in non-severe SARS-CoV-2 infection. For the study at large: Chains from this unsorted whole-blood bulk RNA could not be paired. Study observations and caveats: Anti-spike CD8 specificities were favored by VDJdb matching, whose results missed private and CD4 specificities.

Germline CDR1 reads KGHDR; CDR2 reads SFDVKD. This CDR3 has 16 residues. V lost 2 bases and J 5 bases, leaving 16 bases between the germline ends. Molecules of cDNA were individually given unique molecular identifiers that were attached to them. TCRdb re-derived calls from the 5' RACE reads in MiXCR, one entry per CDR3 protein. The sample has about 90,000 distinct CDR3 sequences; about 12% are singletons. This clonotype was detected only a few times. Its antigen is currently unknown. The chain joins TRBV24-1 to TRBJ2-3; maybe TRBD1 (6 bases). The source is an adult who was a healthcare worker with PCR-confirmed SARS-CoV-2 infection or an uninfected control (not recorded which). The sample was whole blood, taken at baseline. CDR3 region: CATSDYRAGAGDTQYF. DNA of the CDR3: TGTGCCACCAGTGATTACCGGGCAGGGGCGGGAGATACGCAGTATTTT.